This TCR beta chain originates from a study of chemoradiotherapy in HPV16-positive cancers. Here immunoSEQ multiplex PCR was the method, and the copy in TCRdb shows in-frame clones only, minus some. The sample shows 29,000 or so clones, about 89% of them seen only once. A single count supports this clone. Specimen: blood, collected from a patient who underwent chemoradiotherapy. This sequence was found in a human donor with HPV-associated anogenital cancer.

CDR3: CASSFGQADTEAFF. The CDR3 DNA reads as TGTGCCAGCAGCTTTGGACAGGCGGACACTGAAGCTTTCTTT. The chain has TRBV7-8 and TRBJ1-1; 7 bases match TRBD1. The ends lost 3 bases at V and 3 bases at J; junction bases unmatched: 4. CDR3 size: 14 residues. From germline, CDR1 is SGHVS and CDR2 FQNEAQ.